This TCR beta chain derives from a study of cytomegalovirus exposure and HLA in healthy donors. Germline values: CDR1 SGHRS, CDR2 YFSETQ. J lost 4 bases, V lost 0 bases, and 7 bases had no gene match. This CDR3 comprises 16 residues. PCR primers comprised 60 Vbeta and 13 Jbeta primers. Profiling relied on immunoSEQ multiplex PCR, and the TCRdb table lists in-frame clones only, not all of them. The data show about 200,000 clones, around 79% seen once. A remark on this clone: The antigen remains undetermined.

Overall study findings and caveats: A later analysis found most CMV-associated TCR beta chains apparently HLA-restricted. A later analysis found common viral pathogens apparently linked to several of the most significant clusters. Roughly uniform sequencing depth across donors was assumed, possibly incorrectly.

Everyone who donated was a healthy bone marrow donor. The receptor was isolated from a male donor in good health and CMV-seronegative. V gene TRBV5-1 combines with J gene TRBJ2-3, with 8 bases fitting TRBD2. Source material: PBMCs. CDR3 protein: CASSLARGGSSDTQYF. The CDR3 region has the DNA TGCGCCAGCAGCTTGGCACGGGGGGGGTCTTCAGATACGCAGTATTTT.